A selection of T cell receptor beta chains follows, all from one sample in a study of cytomegalovirus exposure and HLA in healthy donors. The assay was immunoSEQ multiplex PCR, and TCRdb's table has in-frame clones only and misses some. The data show 150,000 to 200,000 clones, around three quarters seen once. The sequenced sample consisted of PBMCs. Receptors originate from a woman aged 25 to 39 in good health and CMV-seropositive. Each CDR3 is given with its conserved first and last residue. A D gene is named only where the DNA matches it firmly. The size entry is marked missing in some rows and otherwise reads once, few, many or a size class.

clone size,D gene,V gene,J gene,CDR3 DNA,CDR3 protein
.,TRBD2,TRBV27,TRBJ2-1,TGTGCCAGCAGTTTCGGGCGGGAGGCTCTTGGTAATGAGCAGTTCTTC,CASSFGREALGNEQFF
.,.,TRBV2,TRBJ2-7,TGTGCCAGCAGTGATTTGGAGAAAAGCTCCTACGAGCAGTACTTC,CASSDLEKSSYEQYF
.,.,TRBV7-2,TRBJ1-1,TGTGCCAGCAGCTTAGCGCCCCAGGGGTACACTGAAGCTTTCTTT,CASSLAPQGYTEAFF
.,.,TRBV5-4,TRBJ2-1,TGTGCCAGCAGCCCTGCCGGGGTCCCTAGGAATGAGCAGTTCTTC,CASSPAGVPRNEQFF
few,.,TRBV7-9,TRBJ1-2,TGTGCCAGCAGCTCCGGGGGGGCAGTATCTGACGGCTACACCTTC,CASSSGGAVSDGYTF
.,TRBD2,TRBV6-6,TRBJ2-7,TGTGCCAGCAGTTTTTCAGCGGGAGGGTTCTACGAGCAGTACTTC,CASSFSAGGFYEQYF
.,TRBD1,TRBV9,TRBJ1-6,TGTGCCAGCGGTTCCGGGACAGGGGCAAATTCACCCCTCCACTTT,CASGSGTGANSPLHF
few,.,TRBV6-1,TRBJ2-7,TGTGCCAGCAGTGAAGTCTATGTCGAGCAGTACTTC,CASSEVYVEQYF
.,.,TRBV13,TRBJ1-1,TGTGCCAGCAGCTTAGGGGCGGGAACTGAAGCTTTCTTT,CASSLGAGTEAFF
.,.,TRBV19,TRBJ1-2,TGTGCCAGTTACAGCCCCTATGGCTACACCTTC,CASYSPYGYTF
.,.,TRBV14,TRBJ1-1,TGTGCCAGCAGCGCACAGGTGGCAAACACTGAAGCTTTCTTT,CASSAQVANTEAFF
.,TRBD2,TRBV4-3,TRBJ2-7,TGCGCCAGCAGCCAAGAATTGGGGATAGCGGGGGGTTACGAGCAGTACTTC,CASSQELGIAGGYEQYF
.,.,TRBV7-2,TRBJ1-2,TGTGCCAGCAGCTTAGCGCGGGCAGTCTATGGCTACACCTTC,CASSLARAVYGYTF
.,TRBD1,TRBV25-1,TRBJ2-1,TGTGCCAGCAGTGAATTATTCCGAGACAGGGGTCTGAATGAGCAGTTCTTC,CASSELFRDRGLNEQFF
.,TRBD1,TRBV7-9,TRBJ2-5,TGTGCCAGCAGCGCAGGACAGGCCGGGTCCCAAGAGACCCAGTACTTC,CASSAGQAGSQETQYF